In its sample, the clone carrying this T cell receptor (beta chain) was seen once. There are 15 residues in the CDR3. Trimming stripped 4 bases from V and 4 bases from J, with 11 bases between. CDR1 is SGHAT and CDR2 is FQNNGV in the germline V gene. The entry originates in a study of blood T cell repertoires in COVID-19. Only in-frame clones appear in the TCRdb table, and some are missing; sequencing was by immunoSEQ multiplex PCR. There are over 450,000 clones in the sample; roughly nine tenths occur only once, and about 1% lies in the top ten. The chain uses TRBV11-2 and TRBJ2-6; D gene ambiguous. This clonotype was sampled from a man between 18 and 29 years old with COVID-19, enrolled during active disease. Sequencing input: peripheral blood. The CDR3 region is CASSSLRRGANVLTF. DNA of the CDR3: TGTGCCAGCAGCTCCCTGAGGAGAGGGGCCAACGTCCTGACTTTC.